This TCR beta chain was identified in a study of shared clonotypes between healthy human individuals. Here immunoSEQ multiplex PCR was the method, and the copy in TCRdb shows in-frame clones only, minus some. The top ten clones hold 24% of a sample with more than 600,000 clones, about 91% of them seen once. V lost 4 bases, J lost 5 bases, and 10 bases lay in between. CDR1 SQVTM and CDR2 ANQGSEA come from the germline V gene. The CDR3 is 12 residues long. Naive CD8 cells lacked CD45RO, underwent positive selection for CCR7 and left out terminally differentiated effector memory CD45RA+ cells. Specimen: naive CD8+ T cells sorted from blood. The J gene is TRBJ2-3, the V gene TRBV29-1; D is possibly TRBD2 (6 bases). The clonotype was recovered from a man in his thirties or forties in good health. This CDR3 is CSVVWGGDTQYF. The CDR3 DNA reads TGCAGCGTTGTTTGGGGAGGAGATACGCAGTATTTT.